A selection of T cell receptor beta chains follows, all from one sample in a study of post-analysis software for immune sequencing data. TCRdb reprocessed the PCR reads with MiXCR, giving one entry per CDR3 protein. Found here are about 460,000 distinct CDR3 sequences, around 40% of them singletons; the top ten hold about 12%. The sample comprised blood. Receptors originate from a girl aged 5-17 years with multiple sclerosis. Both conserved end residues are part of each CDR3. D genes are given only for firm matches. Some rows mark clone size as missing; the rest say once, few, many or name a class of expanded clone.

d_call,j_call,clone_size,v_call,cdr3_nt,cdr3_aa
-,TRBJ1-5,-,TRBV25-1,TGTGCCAGCAGTGAGTGCGGGGGCATGAAGCCCCAGCATTTT,CASSECGGMKPQHF
TRBD2,TRBJ2-1,-,TRBV11-2,TGTGCCAGCAGCGTGGGACTAGCGGGACTTGAGCAGTTCTTC,CASSVGLAGLEQFF
TRBD2,TRBJ2-7,-,TRBV20-1,TGCAGTGCTAGAGACCCACTAGCGGGAGATGACTACGAGCAGTACTTC,CSARDPLAGDDYEQYF
-,TRBJ1-2,few,TRBV9,TGTGCCAGCAGCGTTGCTGGGATCGGTGAAGGCTACACCTTC,CASSVAGIGEGYTF
TRBD1,TRBJ2-5,-,TRBV5-1,TGCGCCAGCAGCTTGGGACAGGGTGGGATGGAGACCCAGTACTTC,CASSLGQGGMETQYF
-,TRBJ2-6,few,TRBV28,TGTGCCAGCCTGCGGTCTGGGGCCAACGTCCTGACTTTC,CASLRSGANVLTF
-,TRBJ2-1,-,TRBV5-1,TGCGCCAGCAGCTTGGAAGGTGGGACTTACAATGAGCAGTTCTTC,CASSLEGGTYNEQFF
TRBD2,TRBJ2-3,-,TRBV3-1,TGTGCCAGCAGCCAAGTAGCGGGGACAGATACGCAGTATTTT,CASSQVAGTDTQYF
-,TRBJ2-1,few,TRBV27,TGTGCCAGCAGTCCGACGCACACGGACAATGAGCAGTTCTTC,CASSPTHTDNEQFF
-,TRBJ2-3,-,TRBV10-3,TGTGCCGCGGAGGCCACCCAAAGCACAGATACGCAGTATTTT,CAAEATQSTDTQYF
-,TRBJ2-1,-,TRBV20-1,TGCAGTGCTAGACCTCGCCCTAGTACGAATGAGCAGTTCTTC,CSARPRPSTNEQFF
-,TRBJ2-5,-,TRBV19,TGTGCGTCCAGAGCCTCCCTTTGGGGAGAGCAGTACTTC,CASRASLWGEQYF
-,TRBJ2-7,few,TRBV7-9,TGTGCCAGCACTCGGGACGGCTACGAGCAGTACTTC,CASTRDGYEQYF
-,TRBJ2-1,few,TRBV12-3/TRBV12-4,TGTGCCAGCAGTTGGCTAGAGAATGAGCAGTTCTTC,CASSWLENEQFF
-,TRBJ2-3,-,TRBV11-2,TGTGCCAGCAGCTTAAGCCTAGCGTCTAGCACAGATACGCAGTATTTT,CASSLSLASSTDTQYF
-,TRBJ2-3,few,TRBV6-5,TGTGCCAGCAGTTCCGCTGCAGATACGCAGTATTTT,CASSSAADTQYF
TRBD2,TRBJ2-7,-,TRBV4-1,TGCGCCAGCAGCCAAGCTGATACTAGCGGGAGTTATGAGCAGTACTTC,CASSQADTSGSYEQYF
TRBD1,TRBJ2-7,many,TRBV29-1,TGCAGCGTTCGTTATTATCTAGGGACAGGGGACCCCTACGAGCAGTACTTC,CSVRYYLGTGDPYEQYF
-,TRBJ1-2,few,TRBV29-1,TGCAGCGTTGAAGGCAGGGGATATGGCTACACCTTC,CSVEGRGYGYTF
-,TRBJ2-3,few,TRBV29-1,TGCAGCGCTGCGGGTAGCGGCACTAGCACAGATACGCAGTATTTT,CSAAGSGTSTDTQYF
-,TRBJ2-5,-,TRBV29-1,TGCAGCGTTGAGGGTTGGGTAGGGGGATTAACGGACCGAGAGACCCAGTACTTC,CSVEGWVGGLTDRETQYF
-,TRBJ2-1,once,TRBV6-6,TGTGCCAGCTCTTGGATGAGGTCAAGCTCCTACAATGAGCAGTTCTTC,CASSWMRSSSYNEQFF
-,TRBJ2-1,many,TRBV12-3/TRBV12-4,TGTGCCAGCAGTTTCGACAATGAGCAGTTCTTC,CASSFDNEQFF
TRBD2,TRBJ2-7,-,TRBV20-1,TGCAGTGCTAGATGGGGGGAGGGAACCTACAAGCAGTACTTC,CSARWGEGTYKQYF
-,TRBJ1-2,-,TRBV12-3/TRBV12-4,TGTGCCAGCAGTTCCAGCGGGAAGGAACGGGGTGGTTACACCTTC,CASSSSGKERGGYTF
TRBD1,TRBJ2-5,-,TRBV13,TGTGCCAGCAGCTCAGACAGGGCTTGGGAGCAGTACTTC,CASSSDRAWEQYF
-,TRBJ2-7,few,TRBV20-1,TGCAGTGCTAGAAAGGCGGGTTCCACCTACGAGCAGTACTTC,CSARKAGSTYEQYF
-,TRBJ1-4,-,TRBV5-1,TGCGCCAGCAGCGTCACCGGGACGCCCGCAACTAATGAAAAACTGTTTTTT,CASSVTGTPATNEKLFF
-,TRBJ2-4,few,TRBV20-1,TGCAGTGCTCCTATCTATGGGACGGAAGCCAAAAACATTCAGTACTTC,CSAPIYGTEAKNIQYF
TRBD1,TRBJ2-7,-,TRBV5-1,TGCGCCAGCAGCACTGACAGGGGTGGTGAGCAGTACTTC,CASSTDRGGEQYF
-,TRBJ2-1,-,TRBV29-1,TGCAGCGTCACACAGGGTTACAATGAGCAGTTCTTC,CSVTQGYNEQFF